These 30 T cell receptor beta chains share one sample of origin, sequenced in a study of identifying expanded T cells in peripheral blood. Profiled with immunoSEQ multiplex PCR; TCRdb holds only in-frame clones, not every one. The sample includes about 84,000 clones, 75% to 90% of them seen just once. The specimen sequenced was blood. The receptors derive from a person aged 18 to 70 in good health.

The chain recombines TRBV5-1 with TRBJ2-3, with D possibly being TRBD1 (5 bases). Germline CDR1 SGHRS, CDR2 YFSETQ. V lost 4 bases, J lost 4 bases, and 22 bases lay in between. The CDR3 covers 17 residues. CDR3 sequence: CASSVDPGPKGPDTQYF. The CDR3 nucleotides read TGCGCCAGCAGCGTGGATCCGGGCCCCAAGGGGCCAGATACGCAGTATTTT.

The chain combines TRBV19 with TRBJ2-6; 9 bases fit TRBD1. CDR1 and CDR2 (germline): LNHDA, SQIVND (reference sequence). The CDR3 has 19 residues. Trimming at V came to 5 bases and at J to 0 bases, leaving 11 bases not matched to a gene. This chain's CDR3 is CASSVTPGTGYSGANVLTF. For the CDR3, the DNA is TGTGCCAGTAGTGTAACCCCCGGGACAGGGTACTCTGGGGCCAACGTCCTGACTTTC.

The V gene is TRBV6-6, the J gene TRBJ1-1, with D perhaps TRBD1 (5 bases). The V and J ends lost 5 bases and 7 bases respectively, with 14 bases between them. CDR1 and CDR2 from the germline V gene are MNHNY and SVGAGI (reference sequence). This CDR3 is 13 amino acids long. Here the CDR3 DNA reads TGTGCCAGCAGTAGGGCGGCCGGGGGTGAAGCTTTCTTT. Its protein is CASSRAAGGEAFF.

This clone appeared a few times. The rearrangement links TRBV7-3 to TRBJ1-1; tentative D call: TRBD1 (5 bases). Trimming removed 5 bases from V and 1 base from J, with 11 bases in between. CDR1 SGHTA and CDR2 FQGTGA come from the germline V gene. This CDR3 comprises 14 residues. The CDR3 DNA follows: TGTGCCAGCAGCCTGCAAACAGGGAACACTGAAGCTTTCTTT. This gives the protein CASSLQTGNTEAFF. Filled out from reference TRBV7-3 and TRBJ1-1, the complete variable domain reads GAGVSQTPSNKVTEKGKYVELRCDPISGHTALYWYRQSLGQGPEFLIYFQGTGAADDSGLPNDRFFAVRPEGSVSTLKIQRTERGDSAVYLCASSLQTGNTEAFFGQGTRLTVV.

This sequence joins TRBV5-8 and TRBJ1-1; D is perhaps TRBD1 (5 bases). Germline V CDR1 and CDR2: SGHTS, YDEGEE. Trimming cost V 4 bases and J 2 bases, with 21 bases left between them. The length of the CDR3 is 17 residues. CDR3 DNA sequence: TGTGCCAGCAGCGTACCTCCTTCGGTGGGGCTTAACACTGAAGCTTTCTTT. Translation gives CASSVPPSVGLNTEAFF.

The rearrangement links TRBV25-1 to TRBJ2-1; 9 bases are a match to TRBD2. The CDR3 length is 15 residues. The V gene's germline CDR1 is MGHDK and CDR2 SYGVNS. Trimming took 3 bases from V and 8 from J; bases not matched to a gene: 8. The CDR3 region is CASSDASGVSYEQFF. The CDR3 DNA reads TGTGCCAGCAGTGACGCTAGCGGGGTATCTTATGAGCAGTTCTTC.

The CDR3 DNA is TGCGCCAGCAGCCAAGAACGGCGGGGGGGTACAGATACGCAGTATTTT. It codes for CASSQERRGGTDTQYF. The rearrangement joins TRBV4-3 to TRBJ2-3; TRBD2 matches 9 bases. Germline V gene data show CDR1 as LGHNA and CDR2 as YSLEER. V trimming: 0 bases; J trimming: 3 bases; junction bases outside the gene matches: 4. There are 16 residues in the CDR3.

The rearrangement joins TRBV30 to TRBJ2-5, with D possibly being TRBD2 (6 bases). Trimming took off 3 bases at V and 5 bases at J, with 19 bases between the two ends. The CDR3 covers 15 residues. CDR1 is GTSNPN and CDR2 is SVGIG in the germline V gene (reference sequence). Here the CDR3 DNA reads TGTGCCTGGAGCGCCGGACTATCCCTGGCGGAGACCCAGTACTTC. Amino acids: CAWSAGLSLAETQYF.

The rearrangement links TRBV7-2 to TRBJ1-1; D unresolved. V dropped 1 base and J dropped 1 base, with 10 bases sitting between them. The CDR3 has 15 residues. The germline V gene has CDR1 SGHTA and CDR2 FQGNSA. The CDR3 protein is CASSLEVIGNTEAFF. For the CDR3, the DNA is TGTGCCAGCAGCTTAGAGGTGATTGGGAACACTGAAGCTTTCTTT.

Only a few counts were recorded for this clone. DNA of the CDR3: TGCGCCAGCAGCCAATCCCTACTCGGGGGGGCCAGGGAAAAACTGTTTTTT. It specifies CASSQSLLGGAREKLFF. The chain combines TRBV4-1 with TRBJ1-4; TRBD1 might be the D (6 bases). Germline loops: CDR1 MGHRA, CDR2 YSYEKL. The V end was cut by 2 bases, the J end by 8 bases, with 21 bases between. This CDR3 is 17 amino acids long.

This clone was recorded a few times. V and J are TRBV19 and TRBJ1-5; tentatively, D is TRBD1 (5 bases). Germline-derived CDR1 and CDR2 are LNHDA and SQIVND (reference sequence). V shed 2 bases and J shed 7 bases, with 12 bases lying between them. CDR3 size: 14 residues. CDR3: CASSIMGGRQPQHF. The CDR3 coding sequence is TGTGCCAGTAGTATAATGGGGGGACGGCAGCCCCAGCATTTT.

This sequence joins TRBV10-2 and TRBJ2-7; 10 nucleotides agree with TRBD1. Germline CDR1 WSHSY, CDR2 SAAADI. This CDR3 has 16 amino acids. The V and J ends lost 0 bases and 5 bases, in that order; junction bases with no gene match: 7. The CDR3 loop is CASSESRTGGLNEQYF. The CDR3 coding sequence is TGCGCCAGCAGTGAGTCAAGGACAGGGGGTCTAAACGAGCAGTACTTC.

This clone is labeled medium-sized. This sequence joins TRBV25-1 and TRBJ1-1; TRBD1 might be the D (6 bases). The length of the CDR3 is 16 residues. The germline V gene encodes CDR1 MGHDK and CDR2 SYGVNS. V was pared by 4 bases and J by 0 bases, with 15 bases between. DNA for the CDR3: TGTGCCAGCAGTGCGGGGGCGCGGGGTCTGAACACTGAAGCTTTCTTT. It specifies CASSAGARGLNTEAFF.

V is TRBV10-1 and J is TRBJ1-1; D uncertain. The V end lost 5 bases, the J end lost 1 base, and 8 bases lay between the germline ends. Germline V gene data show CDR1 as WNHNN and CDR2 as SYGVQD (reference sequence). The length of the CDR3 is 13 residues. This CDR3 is CASSQQKNTEAFF. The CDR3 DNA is TGCGCCAGCAGTCAACAGAAGAACACTGAAGCTTTCTTT.

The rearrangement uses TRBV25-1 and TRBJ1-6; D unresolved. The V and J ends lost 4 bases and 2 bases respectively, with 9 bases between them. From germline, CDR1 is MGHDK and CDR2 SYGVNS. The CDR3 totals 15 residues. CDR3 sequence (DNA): TGTGCCAGCAGTGTCCGGGGAGCCTATAATTCACCCCTCCACTTT. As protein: CASSVRGAYNSPLHF.

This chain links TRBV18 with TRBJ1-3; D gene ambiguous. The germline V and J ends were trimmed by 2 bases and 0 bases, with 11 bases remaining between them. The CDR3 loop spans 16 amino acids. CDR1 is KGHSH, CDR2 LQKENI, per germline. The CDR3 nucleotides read TGTGCCAGCTCACCATTGAAGATTAGCTCTGGAAACACCATATATTTT. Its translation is CASSPLKISSGNTIYF.

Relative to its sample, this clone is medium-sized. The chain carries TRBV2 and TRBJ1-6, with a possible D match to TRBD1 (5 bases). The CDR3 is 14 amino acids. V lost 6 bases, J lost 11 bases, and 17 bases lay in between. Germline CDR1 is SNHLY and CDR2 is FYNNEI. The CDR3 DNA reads TGTGCCAGCAGGGACGACAGTCGGGGAACACCCCTCCACTTT. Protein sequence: CASRDDSRGTPLHF.

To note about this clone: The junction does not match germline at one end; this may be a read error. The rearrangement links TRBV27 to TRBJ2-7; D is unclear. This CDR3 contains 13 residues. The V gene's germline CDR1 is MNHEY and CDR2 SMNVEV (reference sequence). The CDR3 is CASSLVLSHEQYF. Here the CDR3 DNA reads TGTGCCAGCAGTTTGGTTCTCTCCCACGAGCAGTACTTC.

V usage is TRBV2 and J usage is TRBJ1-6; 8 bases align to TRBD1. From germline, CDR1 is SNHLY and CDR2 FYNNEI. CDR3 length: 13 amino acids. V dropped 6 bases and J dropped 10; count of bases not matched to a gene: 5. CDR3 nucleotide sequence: TGTGCCAGCAGGGTGGACAGGGAATCACCCCTCCACTTT. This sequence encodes CASRVDRESPLHF.

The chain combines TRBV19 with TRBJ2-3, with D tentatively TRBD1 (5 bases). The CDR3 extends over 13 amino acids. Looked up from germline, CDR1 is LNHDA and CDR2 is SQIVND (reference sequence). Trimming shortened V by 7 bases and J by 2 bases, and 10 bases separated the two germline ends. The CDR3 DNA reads TGTGCCAGTAATAAGGGGCCCACAGATACGCAGTATTTT. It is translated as CASNKGPTDTQYF.

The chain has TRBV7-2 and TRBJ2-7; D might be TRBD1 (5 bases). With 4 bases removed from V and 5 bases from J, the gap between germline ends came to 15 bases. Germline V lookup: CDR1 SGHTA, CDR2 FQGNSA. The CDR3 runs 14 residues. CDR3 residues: CASSSAGLGHEQYF. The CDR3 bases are TGTGCCAGCAGCTCCGCAGGGTTAGGCCACGAGCAGTACTTC. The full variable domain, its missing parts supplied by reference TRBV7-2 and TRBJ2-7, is GAGVSQSPSNKVTEKGKDVELRCDPISGHTALYWYRQSLGQGLEFLIYFQGNSAPDKSGLPSDRFSAERTGGSVSTLTIQRTQQEDSAVYLCASSSAGLGHEQYFGPGTRLTVT.

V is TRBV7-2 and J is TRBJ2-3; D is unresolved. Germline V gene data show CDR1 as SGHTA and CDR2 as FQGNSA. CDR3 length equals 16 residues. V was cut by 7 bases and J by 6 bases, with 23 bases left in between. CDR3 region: CASTAGPPGRLDTQYF. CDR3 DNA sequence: TGTGCCAGCACCGCCGGGCCCCCCGGCAGGTTGGATACGCAGTATTTT.

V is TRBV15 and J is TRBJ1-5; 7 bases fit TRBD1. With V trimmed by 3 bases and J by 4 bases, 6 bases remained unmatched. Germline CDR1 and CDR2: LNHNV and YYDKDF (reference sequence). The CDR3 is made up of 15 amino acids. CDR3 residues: CATSSEAQGNQPQHF. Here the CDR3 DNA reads TGTGCCACCAGCAGCGAAGCACAGGGGAATCAGCCCCAGCATTTT. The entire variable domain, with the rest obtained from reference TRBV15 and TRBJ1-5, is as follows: DAMVIQNPRYQVTQFGKPVTLSCSQTLNHNVMYWYQQKSSQAPKLLFHYYDKDFNNEADTPDNFQSRRPNTSFCFLDIRSPGLGDTAMYLCATSSEAQGNQPQHFGDGTRLSIL.

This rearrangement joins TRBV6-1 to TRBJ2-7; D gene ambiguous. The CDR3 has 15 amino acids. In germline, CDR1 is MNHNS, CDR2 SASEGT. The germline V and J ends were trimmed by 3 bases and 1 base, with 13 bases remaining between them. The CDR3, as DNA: TGTGCCAGCAGTGATGGAGAAAGGACGTCCTACGAGCAGTACTTC. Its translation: CASSDGERTSYEQYF.

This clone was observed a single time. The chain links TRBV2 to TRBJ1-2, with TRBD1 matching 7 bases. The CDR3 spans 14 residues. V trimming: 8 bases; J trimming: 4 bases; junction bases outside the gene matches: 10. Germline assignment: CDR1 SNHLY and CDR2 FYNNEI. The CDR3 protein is CASCHRDSTYGYTF. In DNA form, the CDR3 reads TGTGCCAGCTGTCACCGGGACAGCACCTATGGCTACACCTTC.

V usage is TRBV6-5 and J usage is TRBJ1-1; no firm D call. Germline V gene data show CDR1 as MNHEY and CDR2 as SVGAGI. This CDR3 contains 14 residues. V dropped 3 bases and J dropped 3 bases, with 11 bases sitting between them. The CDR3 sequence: CASSYGREHTEAFF. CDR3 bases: TGTGCCAGCAGTTATGGCCGGGAACACACTGAAGCTTTCTTT.

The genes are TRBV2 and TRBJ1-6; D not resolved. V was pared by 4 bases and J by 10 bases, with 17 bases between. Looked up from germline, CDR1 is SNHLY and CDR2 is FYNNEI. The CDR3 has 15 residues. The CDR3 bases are TGTGCCAGCAGTGGGGTTTCCGGGATCGGATCACCCCTCCACTTT. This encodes CASSGVSGIGSPLHF.

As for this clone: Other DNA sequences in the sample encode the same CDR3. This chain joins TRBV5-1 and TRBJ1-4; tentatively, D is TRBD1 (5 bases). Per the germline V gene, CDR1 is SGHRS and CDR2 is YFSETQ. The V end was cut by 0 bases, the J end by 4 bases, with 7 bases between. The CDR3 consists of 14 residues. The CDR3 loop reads CASSLGQGNEKLFF. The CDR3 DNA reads TGCGCCAGCAGCTTGGGGCAGGGTAATGAAAAACTGTTTTTT.

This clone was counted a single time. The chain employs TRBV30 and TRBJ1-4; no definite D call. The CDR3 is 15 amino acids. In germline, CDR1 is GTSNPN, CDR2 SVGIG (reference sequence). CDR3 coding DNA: TGTGGGTGCTGGGGATCGAAGGCTCCTAATGAAAAACTGTTTTTT. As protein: CGCWGSKAPNEKLFF.

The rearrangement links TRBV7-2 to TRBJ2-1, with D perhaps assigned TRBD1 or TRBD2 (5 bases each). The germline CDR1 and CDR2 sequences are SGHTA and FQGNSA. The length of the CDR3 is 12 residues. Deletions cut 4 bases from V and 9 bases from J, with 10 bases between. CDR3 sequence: CASSSRDGEQFF. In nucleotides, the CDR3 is TGTGCCAGCAGCTCTAGGGACGGTGAGCAGTTCTTC.